The 24 T cell receptor beta chains below all came from one sample that was sequenced in a study of T cell repertoires in ileal Crohn's disease (dated by TCRdb to the late 2010s). Library preparation used the immunoSEQ multiplex PCR assay. Not all clones reach the TCRdb copy of this immuneACCESS table, which keeps in-frame sequences only. Checked studies attribute under half of the gap to unresolved V genes and leave the rest unexplained. Within this sample are some 30,000 clones, with 80% to 85% of them counted one time only. The biggest ten clones account for roughly 5.7% of the sample. Sequenced input: ileal tissue. These receptors originate from an adult with Crohn's disease.

The rearrangement links TRBV2 to TRBJ1-1, with TRBD1 as a possible D gene (5 bases). In germline, CDR1 is SNHLY, CDR2 FYNNEI. V shed 5 bases and J shed 3 bases, with 13 bases lying between them. This CDR3 has 14 residues. For the CDR3, the DNA is TGTGCCAGCAGTCAGGGTCAGGGTTACACTGAAGCTTTCTTT. Amino acids: CASSQGQGYTEAFF. Looking up the rest from reference TRBV2 and TRBJ1-1 gives the full variable domain: EPEVTQTPSHQVTQMGQEVILRCVPISNHLYFYWYRQILGQKVEFLVSFYNNEISEKSEIFDDQFSVERPDGSNFTLKIRSTKLEDSAMYFCASSQGQGYTEAFFGQGTRLTVV.

With regard to this clone: The junction does not match germline at one end; this may be a read error. The V and J genes are TRBV7-9 and TRBJ1-3; perhaps TRBD1 as D (5 bases). CDR1 is SEHNR and CDR2 is FQNEAQ in the germline V gene (reference sequence). The CDR3 extends over 11 amino acids. CDR3 sequence: CASSAGGGSGF. Written as DNA, the CDR3 is TGTGCCAGCAGCGCTGGCGGGGGAAGCGGTTTT.

This clone was seen only once. The gene calls are TRBV2 and TRBJ1-1; 7 bases are shared with TRBD1. The length of the CDR3 is 14 residues. The J segment lost 3 bases and the V segment lost 10 bases, leaving 11 bases of the junction unmatched. Per germline, CDR1 SNHLY and CDR2 FYNNEI. This CDR3 is CAIGGGGVDTEAFF. For the CDR3, the DNA is TGTGCCATAGGAGGGGGCGGGGTGGACACTGAAGCTTTCTTT.

This clone was counted a single time. The V gene is TRBV7-2, the J gene TRBJ2-7, with D possibly matching TRBD2 (5 bases). This CDR3 is built from 14 residues. CDR1 is SGHTA, CDR2 FQGNSA, per germline. V lost 1 base to trimming and J lost 0 bases, with 7 bases between them. The CDR3: CASSLERASYEQYF. The DNA for the CDR3 is TGTGCCAGCAGCTTAGAGAGGGCCTCCTACGAGCAGTACTTC. Full variable domain (outside the CDR3, taken from reference TRBV7-2 and TRBJ2-7): GAGVSQSPSNKVTEKGKDVELRCDPISGHTALYWYRQSLGQGLEFLIYFQGNSAPDKSGLPSDRFSAERTGGSVSTLTIQRTQQEDSAVYLCASSLERASYEQYFGPGTRLTVT.

This clone occurred a few times. This chain uses TRBV18 with TRBJ1-3; the D is unclear. The germline V gene has CDR1 KGHSH and CDR2 LQKENI. CDR3 length equals 16 residues. Trimming pared 2 bases from V and 0 bases from J, leaving 11 bases between. This chain's CDR3 is CASSPNSVRSGNTIYF. CDR3 in DNA: TGTGCCAGCTCACCAAACTCCGTTCGCTCTGGAAACACCATATATTTT.

This clone was detected once. This sequence joins TRBV19 and TRBJ2-1; a possible D gene is TRBD2 (6 bases). Looked up from germline, CDR1 is LNHDA and CDR2 is SQIVND (reference sequence). This CDR3 is built from 13 residues. Between the trimmed V and J ends, which lost 3 bases and 4 bases, there was a span of 7 bases. The CDR3 sequence: CASSMEGYNEQFF. The CDR3 coding sequence is TGTGCCAGTAGTATGGAGGGATACAATGAGCAGTTCTTC.

The chain recombines TRBV4-2 with TRBJ2-5, with a tentative D call TRBD1 (7 bases). Trimming pared 4 bases from V and 5 bases from J, leaving 14 bases between. This CDR3 has 14 amino acids. The germline V gene has CDR1 LGHNA and CDR2 YNFKEQ. CDR3 coding DNA: TGTGCCAGCAGCCCTGACAGGGACTGGGAGACCCAGTACTTC. It translates to CASSPDRDWETQYF.

There are a few counts of this clone. The chain uses TRBV11-3 and TRBJ2-1; 8 bases match TRBD2. This CDR3 has 16 residues. V was clipped by 1 base and J by 9 bases; unmatched bases: 11. Germline assignment: CDR1 SGHNT and CDR2 YENEEA. For the CDR3, the DNA is TGTGCCAGCAGCTTAGGGGTTGCTAGCGGGCAGGGTGAGCAGTTCTTC. Encoded protein: CASSLGVASGQGEQFF.

Only a few counts were recorded for this clone. The genes are TRBV5-6 and TRBJ1-3; D unresolved. CDR1 and CDR2 (germline): SGHDT, YYEEEE. The CDR3 consists of 15 residues. Trimming pared 5 bases from V and 3 bases from J, leaving 15 bases between. The CDR3 DNA sequence: TGTGCCAGCAGACAAGGAGGCGGGGTTGGAAACACCATATATTTT. It yields the protein CASRQGGGVGNTIYF.

The genes are TRBV7-9 and TRBJ1-6; 7 bases are shared with TRBD1. V lost 4 bases and J lost 7; bases outside the gene matches: 1. Germline V lookup: CDR1 SEHNR, CDR2 FQNEAQ (reference sequence). The CDR3 loop spans 13 amino acids. The DNA for the CDR3 is TGTGCCAGCAGCTGGGGACAGAATTCACCCCTCCACTTT. This sequence encodes CASSWGQNSPLHF.

The chain joins TRBV7-9 to TRBJ2-1; 9 nucleotides line up with TRBD1. J was trimmed by 5 bases and V by 6 bases; bases with no gene match: 8. The length of the CDR3 is 15 residues. Germline CDR1 is SEHNR and CDR2 is FQNEAQ (reference sequence). The CDR3 sequence is CASRSGTGLHNEQFF. The DNA for the CDR3 is TGTGCCAGCAGATCCGGGACAGGGCTCCACAATGAGCAGTTCTTC.

This clone is categorized as medium-sized. The chain joins TRBV10-3 to TRBJ2-7, with D maybe TRBD2 (5 bases). Germline V gene lookup returns CDR1 ENHRY and CDR2 SYGVKD. V dropped 4 bases and J dropped 6 bases, with 13 bases sitting between them. CDR3 length equals 13 residues. CDR3 sequence reads: CAISGGPRGEQYF. The DNA of the CDR3 is TGTGCCATCAGTGGTGGCCCCCGGGGCGAGCAGTACTTC.

The chain employs TRBV5-8 and TRBJ1-2, with a weak D call TRBD1 (5 bases). In germline, CDR1 is SGHTS, CDR2 YDEGEE. Trimming cost V 2 bases and J 8 bases, with 7 bases left between them. The length of the CDR3 is 11 residues. The CDR3, as DNA: TGTGCCAGCAGCTTAAGGACAGGCTACACCTTC. Its protein is CASSLRTGYTF.

This chain joins TRBV5-1 and TRBJ2-7; the match to TRBD1 covers 7 bases. This CDR3 is 15 amino acids long. V was pared by 4 bases and J by 3 bases, with 10 bases of the junction left unmatched. The germline V gene has CDR1 SGHRS and CDR2 YFSETQ. CDR3 sequence (DNA): TGCGCCAGCAGCCTCGGGACAGATAGGGGCTACGAGCAGTACTTC. The encoded protein is CASSLGTDRGYEQYF.

This clone showed up just a few times. V is TRBV2 and J is TRBJ2-2; D ambiguous. This CDR3 is 12 amino acids long. The germline V gene has CDR1 SNHLY and CDR2 FYNNEI. The ends were cut back, 7 bases at V and 6 bases at J, with 9 bases in the middle. The CDR3: CASTFRAGELFF. DNA for the CDR3: TGTGCCAGCACTTTTCGAGCCGGGGAGCTGTTTTTT.

This clone came up a few times. DNA for the CDR3: TGTGCCAGCAGCCGGGACAGCTCCTACGAGCAGTACTTC. This translates into CASSRDSSYEQYF. This chain links TRBV7-9 with TRBJ2-7; 7 nucleotides line up with TRBD1. There are 13 residues in the CDR3. The germline V gene has CDR1 SEHNR and CDR2 FQNEAQ (reference sequence). The V and J ends lost 5 bases and 0 bases, in that order; junction bases with no gene match: 1. Using reference TRBV7-9 and TRBJ2-7 for the parts outside the CDR3, the full variable domain is DTGVSQNPRHKITKRGQNVTFRCDPISEHNRLYWYRQTLGQGPEFLTYFQNEAQLEKSRLLSDRFSAERPKGSFSTLEIQRTEQGDSAMYLCASSRDSSYEQYFGPGTRLTVT.

This chain uses TRBV11-3 with TRBJ2-5, with TRBD1 identical over 8 bases. The germline gives CDR1 SGHNT, CDR2 YENEEA. The CDR3 has 17 amino acids. After removal of 5 bases from V and 5 bases from J, the junction contained 16 bases not matched to a gene. The DNA of the CDR3 is TGTGCCAGCAGCAGGCGGGGACAGGCGCGGGGTGTGGAGACCCAGTACTTC. Translated, it gives CASSRRGQARGVETQYF. The whole variable domain, filled in from reference TRBV11-3 and TRBJ2-5, reads EAGVVQSPRYKIIEKKQPVAFWCNPISGHNTLYWYLQNLGQGPELLIRYENEEAVDDSQLPKDRFSAERLKGVDSTLKIQPAELGDSAVYLCASSRRGQARGVETQYFGPGTRLLVL.

The rearrangement uses TRBV2 and TRBJ1-2, with no clear D. V was clipped by 7 bases and J by 0 bases, with 12 bases between them. The V gene's germline CDR1 is SNHLY and CDR2 FYNNEI. There are 14 residues in the CDR3. The CDR3 protein is CASKGGAANYGYTF. CDR3 in DNA: TGTGCCAGCAAGGGAGGCGCAGCTAACTATGGCTACACCTTC.

The chain is built from TRBV7-6 and TRBJ1-5, with 7 bases lining up with TRBD1. The CDR3 totals 13 residues. J lost 5 bases, V lost 6 bases, and 4 bases had no gene match. CDR1 is SGHVS and CDR2 is FNYEAQ in the germline V gene. CDR3 in amino acids: CASSWTGDQPQHF. For the CDR3, the DNA is TGTGCCAGCAGTTGGACAGGTGATCAGCCCCAGCATTTT.

This clone occurred once. The chain carries TRBV5-4 and TRBJ1-1; 7 bases align to TRBD1. Germline V gene lookup returns CDR1 SGHNT and CDR2 YYREEE (reference sequence). Trimming took 0 bases from V and 2 from J; bases not matched to a gene: 7. The CDR3 covers 16 residues. For the CDR3, the DNA is TGTGCCAGCAGCTTGGGACAGGGTAGGGGTAACACTGAAGCTTTCTTT. It encodes CASSLGQGRGNTEAFF.

This clone came up once. This chain joins TRBV25-1 and TRBJ1-6; D is possibly TRBD1 (5 bases). Trimming took off 4 bases at V and 9 bases at J, with 19 bases between the two ends. Germline values: CDR1 MGHDK, CDR2 SYGVNS. The CDR3 sequence is 16 residues long. The CDR3, as DNA: TGTGCCAGCAGTGGGATGGGACTACTATTAGCTTCACCCCTCCACTTT. Its translation: CASSGMGLLLASPLHF.

A note on this clone: One junction end does not reproduce the germline sequence, and a read error may be involved. This chain joins TRBV28 and TRBJ1-1, with 8 bases aligning to TRBD1. Germline V lookup: CDR1 MDHEN, CDR2 SYDVKM. The CDR3 is 11 residues long. The DNA for the CDR3 is TGTGCCAGCAGTTTATACCAGGGGGCTGTCTTT. Translating gives CASSLYQGAVF.

V and J are TRBV9 and TRBJ2-5; 8 bases line up with TRBD1. The germline gives CDR1 SGDLS, CDR2 YYNGEE. The CDR3 spans 16 residues. V lost 0 bases to trimming and J lost 5 bases; unmatched junction nucleotides: 9. The CDR3 bases are TGTGCCAGCAGCGTAGCTGGCCAGGGGGCGAGGGAGACCCAGTACTTC. It yields the protein CASSVAGQGARETQYF.

This clone was seen only once. The V gene is TRBV7-2, the J gene TRBJ2-3; 9 bases agree with TRBD1. The trim removed 5 bases at V and 4 bases at J, leaving 7 bases unmatched. There are 15 residues in the CDR3. Germline V lookup: CDR1 SGHTA, CDR2 FQGNSA. The CDR3 nucleotides are TGTGCCAGCAGCCCCCGGGGACAGGGACCAGATACGCAGTATTTT. It codes for CASSPRGQGPDTQYF.